This TCR beta chain was captured by sequencing in a study of cytomegalovirus exposure and HLA in healthy donors. V lost 0 bases, J lost 5 bases, and 12 bases lay in between. CDR1 is SGHRS, CDR2 YFSETQ, per germline. The CDR3 length is 14 residues. Measured with immunoSEQ multiplex PCR; TCRdb has only the in-frame clones, and not every one. This sample has over 90,000 clones, with approximately 94% found just once. The chain links TRBV5-1 to TRBJ2-7, with D tentatively TRBD2 (5 bases). Source material: PBMCs. This TCR came from a woman between 18 and 29 years old in good health and CMV-seronegative. CDR3 region: CASSLVLARDEQYF. The DNA of the CDR3 is TGCGCCAGCAGCTTGGTCCTGGCGAGGGACGAGCAGTACTTC.